This paragraph covers one TCR beta chain sequence. Only a few counts were recorded for this clone. Its specific antigen is unknown. No base quality values were provided; no much bigger clone lies one nucleotide off. The data derive from a study of cytomegalovirus exposure and HLA in healthy donors (dated by TCRdb to 2015 to 2018). With regard to the full study: According to an earlier analysis of 587 of the donors, about 170 million T cells yielded roughly 100 million unique TCR beta sequences and more than 250 Gb of sequence data. The aim of the study was to test whether cataloging public T cell receptors could identify signatures of past pathogen exposure. The T cell repertoires of 700 or so subjects were profiled by immunosequencing and related to cytomegalovirus serostatus. The genetic ancestry cluster associated with self-reported Caucasian donors included approximately 85% of the 398 genotyped donors. Donor age, sex, ethnicity and CMV serostatus were collected together with the repertoire data. A handful of DR-DQ haplotypes were handled as single units for association and clustering because linkage in the cohort was strong. A later analysis re-analyzed previously published TCR beta repertoires from roughly 690 donors and added high-resolution HLA genotyping to study TCR occurrence patterns. All discovery cohort repertoires had been generated on a single sequencing platform. Class I and class II HLA loci were covered by the typing at four-digit resolution. In the later analysis, no new phenotypic data were used to find candidate immune exposures; instead, reliance was placed on TCR beta sequences and their occurrence across donors. An earlier analysis of several hundred of the donors applied high-throughput TCR beta sequencing to assess whether each TCR beta V gene segment acted as functional or pseudogenic. An early release that covered about 640 HLA-typed donors contained about 290 gigabases of sequencing data and tens of millions of unique TCR sequences. The number of typed donors differed by locus: about 620-640 for A, B, C, DRB1 and DQB1; roughly 510 for DQA1; fewer than 610 for DPA1; and roughly 490 for DPB1. High-throughput TCR immunosequencing, statistical association of individual TCRs with disease status, and machine learning were combined to predict cytomegalovirus infection status. In addition to the first cohort of approximately 670 subjects, a separate validation cohort of about 120 different subjects was used. A later genetic analysis took genome-wide SNP genotypes for about 65% of the roughly 670 donors and used that subset as a discovery cohort. Across approximately 400 genotyped donors of the cohort, an average of roughly 230,000 unique TCR beta nucleotide sequences per donor were sequenced, and approximately 17% of those sequences were non-productive. The paper as a whole reports these results and caveats: Most CMV-associated TCR beta chains appeared to be HLA-restricted in a later analysis, and the HLA associations seemed to be driven largely by CMV exposure. According to the authors, the approach could potentially be generalized to other disease states and immunological phenotypes. Immune exposure information for the cohort was limited to CMV serostatus. A further reported finding was that TCR beta sequences accurately predicted the HLA-A and HLA-B alleles for most subjects in the first cohort. Compared with equally common non-associated chains, HLA-associated TCR beta chains in a later analysis were more clonally expanded and had lower generation probabilities. An association between a missense DCLRE1C variant and V-gene and J-gene trimming of TCR beta chains was found in a later genetic analysis and replicated in an independent cohort. In a later analysis, several top co-occurrence clusters were reported to appear linked to parvovirus B19, influenza, CMV and Epstein-Barr virus. In this cohort, only TCR beta chains were sequenced, and detectable features were limited by the absence of alpha or paired-chain data. Correlated functional status among segregating V segments might reflect linkage disequilibrium, but an unknown experimental factor could not be ruled out. A group of highly shared sequence variants was considered likely to be a technical artifact of the sequencing pipeline. A later analysis found that TCR association rates varied across HLA loci, with DRB1 alleles showing the most associated TCRs and HLA-C alleles the fewest. In a later genetic analysis, fewer N-insertions in productive TCRs were reported among donors in an Asian-associated ancestry cluster than the approximately 710-donor mean. The classifier was reported to diagnose cytomegalovirus status with high specificity and sensitivity in both the original cohort and the validation cohort. Because HLA typing was missing for some donors at each locus, association tests included only the typed subset. Across donors, most TCR sequences were observed very rarely, whereas some public TCRs were present in many individuals. The study gave a list of about 150 TCR beta chains associated with cytomegalovirus. In vitro tests confirmed that a few of the cytomegalovirus-associated TCR beta chains recognize cytomegalovirus antigens. When HLA alleles, especially DR and DQ, strongly co-occurred, attributing TCR associations to individual alleles was difficult. Specific HLA alleles were associated with 15,000 to 20,000 TCR beta sequences at a false discovery rate of 0.05 in a later analysis. Broadly in line with IMGT annotations, most TCR beta V segments showed up in productive rearrangements about 87% or about 30% of the time in an earlier analysis of roughly 590 of the donors. The earlier analysis of approximately 590 of the donors excluded over 15 rarely observed V segments, including chromosome 9 orphons, because counts were too low. Roughly uniform sequencing depth across donors was assumed in presence/absence analyses, although this assumption may not hold.

The library relied on the immunoSEQ multiplex PCR assay. The multiplex PCR relied on a mix of 60 forward primers for TCR Vbeta segments and 13 reverse primers for TCR Jbeta segments. The CDR3 region of rearranged TCR beta genes was amplified from genomic DNA by a multiplex PCR assay. The Illumina HiSeq System was used to sequence the amplified TCR beta libraries as 87-base-pair reads. On the study's bioinformatics: In a later analysis, tens of millions of unique TCR beta chains were counted across the approximately 640 repertoires, and roughly 11 million of these chains were shared by at least two donors. A nearest-neighbor algorithm error-corrected the raw reads and collapsed the reads into unique sequences, merging closely related sequences to remove PCR and sequencing errors. Alignment of CDR3 sequences to IMGT reference sequences was used to assign V, D and J gene segments. For a sequence to be retained, at least a six-nucleotide match to both a V gene segment and a J gene segment was required. Rearrangements were classified as productive when the CDR3 lacked stop codons and remained in frame with V and J, and all other rearrangements were classified as non-productive. Following IMGT convention, CDR3 was defined as the stretch from the second conserved V-encoded cysteine up to the conserved J-encoded phenylalanine. Sequences without an unambiguous match to a single V gene segment were excluded from the earlier analysis of 450 to 750 of the donors. An earlier analysis of a few hundred of the donors called V segments functional above 56.7% productive rearrangements and segregating when the between-donor standard deviation exceeded 5%. A statistical classification framework was built to diagnose cytomegalovirus status from the catalog of TCR beta chain sequences. A later analysis assigned V and J genes by comparing TCR nucleotide sequences with IMGT/GENE-DB human TR gene sequences. Using the TCRdist pipeline, a later analysis assigned CDR3 sequences along with most-parsimonious VDJ recombination scenarios. In a later analysis, every TCR beta chain was defined by the combination of its CDR3 amino acid sequence and its V-gene family, and reads without a unique V-gene family were dropped. A later analysis removed 592 highly shared, low-generation-probability nucleotide sequences to deal with suspected cross-contamination and a sequencing artifact. For each public chain, a later analysis derived a clonal expansion index from normalized ranks of inferred template counts within each repertoire. In a later analysis, generation probabilities were computed using a VDJ recombination model fitted to out-of-frame rearrangements, and the results were checked against IGoR. A later analysis scored TCR-TCR, TCR-HLA and TCR-CMV co-occurrence with hypergeometric tests, applying a repertoire-size bias correction to TCR pairs. A later analysis estimated false discovery rates by permuting HLA or CMV assignments 20 times. A later analysis grouped co-occurring TCRs with DBSCAN, adding TCRdist sequence similarity when clustering within HLA-allele-positive subsets. Repertoires with fewer than 30,000 or more than 120,000 public chains were left out of co-occurrence clustering, as were about 5 repertoires with anomalous nucleotide sharing. TCRdb provides this immuneACCESS table in a form limited to in-frame rearrangements. Some clones are lacking; in checked studies, under half of them reflect an unresolved V gene, and why the rest are absent is not known. V, J and clone size were drawn from that table, and D and trimming were deduced from the DNA. This sample comprises roughly 100,000 clones, 70% to 80% of them detected only once. The top ten constitute roughly 2.7% of the sample.

The cohort consisted of hundreds of healthy bone marrow donors. All cohort members were sampled while nominally healthy, although unrecorded immune exposures were likely present. The donor was CMV seropositive and belonged to the group of around 300 seropositive cohort members. A peripheral blood sample was provided by each donor, and peripheral blood mononuclear cells were used for TCR beta sequencing. Genomic DNA extraction from the blood cell samples was performed with the Qiagen DNeasy Blood Extraction Kit. This clonotype originated in a man between 45 and 60 years old in good health and CMV-seropositive. Source material: PBMCs.

The CDR3 reads CASSPQGADTQYF. The bases read TGCGCCAGCAGCCCACAGGGGGCAGATACGCAGTATTTT. Recombination joined TRBV5-1 with TRBJ2-3; 8 middle bases align to TRBD1. From the cysteine through the phenylalanine, the CDR3 covers 13 amino acids. The kept DNA is CDR3 alone, 39 bases in frame from the first base. The germline V gene gives CDR1 as SGHRS and CDR2 as YFSETQ. V is cut back by 4 bases and J by 4 bases, with 2 bases in the junction unmatched.